The 18 T cell receptor beta chains presented below share a single source sample, sequenced in a study of follicular helper T cells after annual influenza vaccination (dated by TCRdb to about 2017). The library was generated by the immunoSEQ multiplex PCR assay. TCRdb retrieved this table from immuneACCESS and kept in-frame rearrangements only. Not all clones are present; in checked studies, unresolved V genes account for under half, and no reason is known for the remainder. This sample gives about 9,800 clones in total; 80% to 90% of them show up just once. The ten top clones hold under 0.4% of the sample. This specimen's time point label, per the study, means: 2014-2015 season, 7 days after vaccination. Here the sequenced sample was CXCR5- memory CD4+ T cells sorted from blood, taken 7 days after influenza vaccination. The cell subset or site label here, explained by the study, means: CXCR5- memory CD4 T cells. The receptors shown here come from an adult who received the influenza vaccine.

This clone is a singleton in its sample. The chain carries TRBV7-8 and TRBJ1-1, with D maybe TRBD1 (6 bases). Trimming cost V 4 bases and J 1 base, with 16 bases left between them. The length of the CDR3 is 16 residues. The germline gives CDR1 SGHVS, CDR2 FQNEAQ. CDR3 in amino acids: CASSYETGTRNTEAFF. The CDR3 region has the DNA TGTGCCAGCAGCTACGAGACCGGGACACGGAACACTGAAGCTTTCTTT. The full variable domain, rest sourced from reference TRBV7-8 and TRBJ1-1, is GAGVSQSPRYKVAKRGQDVALRCDPISGHVSLFWYQQALGQGPEFLTYFQNEAQLDKSGLPSDRFFAERPEGSVSTLKIQRTQQEDSAVYLCASSYETGTRNTEAFFGQGTRLTVV.

This chain connects TRBV6-1 to TRBJ2-2, with 7 bases identical to TRBD1. Germline V lookup: CDR1 MNHNS, CDR2 SASEGT. Trimming cost V 0 bases and J 4 bases; bases outside gene matches: 8. The CDR3 spans 17 residues. The CDR3 is CASSEAKGARGTGELFF. The CDR3 DNA sequence: TGTGCCAGCAGTGAAGCAAAGGGGGCAAGGGGCACCGGGGAGCTGTTTTTT.

The gene calls are TRBV11-3 and TRBJ2-7; 8 nucleotides align to TRBD1. J gave up 0 bases and V 7 bases, and 2 bases lay outside the gene matches. Per the germline V gene, CDR1 is SGHNT and CDR2 is YENEEA. The CDR3 length is 13 residues. The CDR3 bases are TGTGCCAGCATAGGACAGGGCTCCTACGAGCAGTACTTC. Its translation: CASIGQGSYEQYF.

This clone was recorded a few times. This rearrangement joins TRBV4-1 to TRBJ2-7; TRBD1 matches 10 bases. Germline CDR1 is MGHRA and CDR2 is YSYEKL. The CDR3 totals 15 residues. V lost 3 bases and J lost 3; bases outside the gene matches: 5. The CDR3 DNA sequence: TGCGCCAGCAGCCAGTGGACAGGGGGAGTCTACGAGCAGTACTTC. It yields the protein CASSQWTGGVYEQYF.

The chain employs TRBV18 and TRBJ1-5; no reliable D call. This CDR3 is built from 14 residues. Germline V gene lookup returns CDR1 KGHSH and CDR2 LQKENI. V lost 0 bases to trimming and J lost 0 bases, with 3 bases between them. The CDR3 nucleotides are TGTGCCAGCTCACCACCCTATAGCAATCAGCCCCAGCATTTT. It encodes CASSPPYSNQPQHF.

The chain employs TRBV6-5 and TRBJ2-7; D uncertain. V lost 6 bases to trimming and J lost 2 bases, with 17 bases between them. From germline, CDR1 is MNHEY and CDR2 SVGAGI. The CDR3 extends over 15 amino acids. This CDR3 reads CASRLNLNLPYEQYF. The CDR3 bases are TGTGCCAGCAGGCTCAACTTGAATCTTCCCTACGAGCAGTACTTC.

The rearrangement links TRBV5-1 to TRBJ1-1, with 7 bases identical to TRBD1. Germline CDR1 is SGHRS and CDR2 is YFSETQ. This CDR3 has 14 amino acids. Unmatched junction bases numbered 3, after V lost 4 bases and J lost 0 bases. CDR3 nucleotide sequence: TGCGCCAGCAGCCCGGGACAGATGAACACTGAAGCTTTCTTT. Translating gives CASSPGQMNTEAFF.

V and J are TRBV5-1 and TRBJ2-5; 7 bases align to TRBD1. The CDR3 length is 15 residues. Germline V gene data show CDR1 as SGHRS and CDR2 as YFSETQ. After removal of 4 bases from V and 5 bases from J, the junction contained 11 bases not matched to a gene. The CDR3 sequence is CASSQITGEWETQYF. In DNA, the CDR3 is TGCGCCAGCAGCCAAATAACAGGGGAATGGGAGACCCAGTACTTC.

This clone has only one observation. The junction differs from germline at one of its ends, possibly a read error. This sequence joins TRBV7-2 and TRBJ2-6; a possible D gene is TRBD2 (7 bases). CDR1 is SGHTA and CDR2 is FQGNSA in the germline V gene. CDR3 length: 18 amino acids. The CDR3 sequence: CASSSPGGGISGPNVLTF. CDR3 bases: TGTGCCAGCTCGTCTCCGGGCGGGGGCATATCTGGGCCCAACGTCCTGACTTTC.

This clone was recorded a few times. The gene calls are TRBV2 and TRBJ2-7; TRBD1 is a possible D gene (5 bases). Trimming left V 7 bases short and J 2 bases short, with 12 bases between. Germline assignment: CDR1 SNHLY and CDR2 FYNNEI. The CDR3 totals 13 residues. The CDR3 DNA is TGTGCCAGCAACCTACAGGTGACCTACGAGCAGTACTTC. Its protein is CASNLQVTYEQYF. Filled out from reference TRBV2 and TRBJ2-7, the complete variable domain reads EPEVTQTPSHQVTQMGQEVILRCVPISNHLYFYWYRQILGQKVEFLVSFYNNEISEKSEIFDDQFSVERPDGSNFTLKIRSTKLEDSAMYFCASNLQVTYEQYFGPGTRLTVT.

V and J are TRBV6-5 and TRBJ2-7; D is perhaps TRBD2 (5 bases). Germline CDR1 is MNHEY and CDR2 is SVGAGI. The CDR3 sequence is 14 residues long. The V and J ends lost 0 bases and 2 bases respectively, with 8 bases between them. The chain's CDR3 is CASSYSRGPYEQYF. CDR3 DNA sequence: TGTGCCAGCAGTTACTCCCGGGGTCCCTACGAGCAGTACTTC.

This clone was seen only once. The V call is TRBV19, the J call TRBJ2-3; D is unclear. CDR3 length equals 13 residues. Per germline, CDR1 LNHDA and CDR2 SQIVND (reference sequence). Trimming shortened V by 1 base and J by 3 bases, and 5 bases separated the two germline ends. The CDR3 is CASSIGLTDTQYF. The CDR3 coding sequence is TGTGCCAGTAGTATAGGGCTAACAGATACGCAGTATTTT.

This chain connects TRBV18 to TRBJ2-1, with D tentatively TRBD2 (5 bases). The germline V gene encodes CDR1 KGHSH and CDR2 LQKENI. This CDR3 has 13 residues. V was trimmed by 2 bases and J by 7 bases, leaving 9 bases between them. CDR3: CASSPDYLNEQFF. In DNA form, the CDR3 reads TGTGCCAGCTCACCAGACTATTTAAATGAGCAGTTCTTC.

The table lists this clone with a few counts. The rearrangement joins TRBV7-2 to TRBJ1-2; the D is unclear. The V gene lost 5 bases and the J gene lost 3 bases, with 28 bases spanning the gap. Per the germline V gene, CDR1 is SGHTA and CDR2 is FQGNSA. The CDR3 loop spans 19 amino acids. CDR3 sequence: CASSRSRVGEVVLDYGYTF. CDR3 bases: TGTGCCAGCAGCCGGTCCCGGGTCGGGGAGGTGGTTCTGGACTATGGCTACACCTTC.

This clone was recorded once. V usage is TRBV5-1 and J usage is TRBJ2-7, with D perhaps being TRBD1 or TRBD2 (6 bases each). V was trimmed by 0 bases and J by 3 bases, leaving 10 bases between them. Germline V gene lookup returns CDR1 SGHRS and CDR2 YFSETQ. CDR3 length equals 14 residues. The CDR3 here is CASSLEGGHYEQYF. DNA of the CDR3: TGCGCCAGCAGCTTGGAAGGGGGGCACTACGAGCAGTACTTC.

The chain couples TRBV28 to TRBJ1-2; D possibly corresponds to TRBD1 (6 bases). CDR3 length: 14 amino acids. Trimming removed 5 bases at V and 2 bases at J, with 12 bases between. Germline lookup yields CDR1 MDHEN and CDR2 SYDVKM. CDR3 coding DNA: TGTGCCAGCAGTCTACCGCAGGGGAACTATGGCTACACCTTC. Encoded protein: CASSLPQGNYGYTF.

The V gene is TRBV5-5, the J gene TRBJ2-1; the D is unclear. This CDR3 contains 16 residues. V lost 1 base to trimming and J lost 6 bases, with 17 bases between them. Germline CDR1 and CDR2: SGHKS and YYEKEE (reference sequence). CDR3 DNA sequence: TGTGCCAGCAGCTTGTCTTATCATTACAGCTTCAATGAGCAGTTCTTC. Translated, it gives CASSLSYHYSFNEQFF.

The CDR3 DNA reads TGTGCCAGCGCCCTGGGCCACCAGACCCAGTACTTC. Protein: CASALGHQTQYF. The V and J genes are TRBV15 and TRBJ2-5; D is undetermined. The V gene lost 10 bases and the J gene lost 6 bases, with 15 bases spanning the gap. Germline-derived CDR1 and CDR2 are LNHNV and YYDKDF (reference sequence). The CDR3 is made up of 12 amino acids.